The 16 T cell receptor beta chains in this list originate from one sample, sequenced in a study of sequential checkpoint blockade in melanoma. Specified treatment: randomized to nivolumab then ipilimumab (arm A) or the reverse (arm B). Assay: immunoSEQ multiplex PCR; the TCRdb copy retains only in-frame clones and omits some. The top ten clones hold over 15% of a sample with roughly 23,000 clones, around 70% of them seen once. The sequenced sample was CD8+ T cells sorted from blood (inferred from file names), obtained from a patient given nivolumab and ipilimumab in sequence. These receptors were taken from a human donor with melanoma.

The chain uses TRBV19 and TRBJ2-5; 8 positions match TRBD2. With the DNA end fitting TRBJ2-7 better, the J assignment may be wrong. CDR1 LNHDA and CDR2 SQIVND come from the germline V gene (reference sequence). The CDR3 spans 15 residues. This CDR3 is CASSMDGTRGAEQYF. Here the CDR3 DNA reads TGTGCCTCTAGTATGGATGGGACTAGAGGCGCCGAGCAGTACTTC.

The rearrangement uses TRBV4-2 and TRBJ2-3, with TRBD2 matching 9 bases. This CDR3 comprises 16 residues. Germline CDR1 reads LGHNA; CDR2 reads YNFKEQ. J lost 0 bases, V lost 1 base, and 2 bases had no gene match. CDR3 bases: TGTGCCAGCAGCCAAGTAGCGGGGGAGAGCACAGATACGCAGTATTTT. This codes for CASSQVAGESTDTQYF.

The rearrangement uses TRBV7-9 and TRBJ1-6; 9 positions match TRBD1. Trimming removed 7 bases from V and 7 bases from J; junction bases left unmatched: 8. The CDR3 consists of 15 residues. Looked up from germline, CDR1 is SEHNR and CDR2 is FQNEAQ (reference sequence). The CDR3 protein is CASNPFDRGNSPLHF. The CDR3 coding sequence is TGTGCCAGCAACCCTTTTGACAGGGGGAATTCACCCCTCCACTTT.

V gene TRBV10-3 combines with J gene TRBJ2-7, with 10 positions matching TRBD1. This CDR3 has 15 residues. The junction had 7 bases not matched to a gene; V was cut back by 0 bases and J by 8 bases. Germline V CDR1 and CDR2: ENHRY, SYGVKD. CDR3 sequence (DNA): TGTGCCATCAGTGAGTCCGGGACAGGGGTCATCCAGCAGTACTTC. Its translation is CAISESGTGVIQQYF.

This chain uses TRBV5-5 with TRBJ2-7; 10 bases are shared with TRBD1. The junction had 5 bases not matched to a gene; V was cut back by 5 bases and J by 3 bases. CDR1 is SGHKS and CDR2 is YYEKEE in the germline V gene (reference sequence). This CDR3 contains 14 residues. The CDR3 loop reads CASRPGQGFYEQYF. The CDR3, as DNA: TGTGCCAGCAGACCGGGACAGGGGTTCTACGAGCAGTACTTC. The whole variable domain, filled in from reference TRBV5-5 and TRBJ2-7, reads DAGVTQSPTHLIKTRGQQVTLRCSPISGHKSVSWYQQVLGQGPQFIFQYYEKEERGRGNFPDRFSARQFPNYSSELNVNALLLGDSALYLCASRPGQGFYEQYFGPGTRLTVT.

The rearrangement links TRBV7-3 to TRBJ2-3; the match to TRBD2 covers 10 bases. V lost 5 bases to trimming and J lost 4 bases; unmatched junction nucleotides: 6. The CDR3 is 15 amino acids. CDR1 is SGHTA and CDR2 is FQGTGA in the germline V gene. CDR3 coding DNA: TGTGCCAGCAGCCGGAGCGGGGGGGCCGCAGATACGCAGTATTTT. Translation gives CASSRSGGAADTQYF.

This clone appeared a single time. V and J are TRBV7-6 and TRBJ2-7, with TRBD1 identical over 7 bases. The CDR3 consists of 14 residues. Trimming removed 3 bases from V and 1 base from J; junction bases left unmatched: 3. Germline CDR1 is SGHVS and CDR2 is FNYEAQ. The chain's CDR3 is CASSFGTESYEQYF. The CDR3 region has the DNA TGTGCCAGCAGCTTCGGGACAGAGTCCTACGAGCAGTACTTC.

The gene calls are TRBV29-1 and TRBJ1-2; the D gene is possibly TRBD1 (5 bases). The germline gives CDR1 SQVTM, CDR2 ANQGSEA. CDR3 length: 11 residues. V shed 4 bases and J shed 6 bases, with 9 bases lying between them. The CDR3 here is CSVVGGDGYTF. The CDR3 bases are TGCAGCGTTGTGGGGGGGGATGGCTACACCTTC.

This chain links TRBV27 with TRBJ1-2; a weak D match, TRBD1 (6 bases). Germline V gives CDR1 MNHEY, CDR2 SMNVEV (reference sequence). This CDR3 region has 15 residues. Trimming left V 6 bases short and J 1 base short, with 15 bases between. The CDR3 protein is CASSLGGHYNYGYTF. The CDR3 DNA follows: TGTGCCAGCAGCCTTGGGGGCCACTATAACTATGGCTACACCTTC.

The chain combines TRBV2 with TRBJ1-2; D is unclear. Germline values: CDR1 SNHLY, CDR2 FYNNEI. V lost 3 bases and J lost 0, with 8 bases in between. The CDR3 is 14 residues long. CDR3 DNA: TGTGCCAGCAGTGAGAGAGGGCCTAACTATGGCTACACCTTC. This translates into CASSERGPNYGYTF.

This clone was observed a few times. The chain uses TRBV27 and TRBJ1-2; the match to TRBD1 covers 8 bases. The CDR3 sequence is 16 residues long. J was trimmed by 4 bases and V by 0 bases; bases with no gene match: 7. Germline lookup yields CDR1 MNHEY and CDR2 SMNVEV (reference sequence). The CDR3 bases are TGTGCCAGCAGTTTATCCGGGACAGGTTCGCTCTATGGCTACACCTTC. It specifies CASSLSGTGSLYGYTF.

The rearrangement joins TRBV10-3 to TRBJ2-5, with D uncertain. CDR1 is ENHRY and CDR2 is SYGVKD in the germline V gene. This CDR3 has 16 amino acids. The ends were cut back, 2 bases at V and 3 bases at J, with 16 bases in the middle. The CDR3 reads CAISEGKVGLEETQYF. The CDR3 coding sequence is TGTGCCATCAGTGAGGGTAAAGTGGGCCTCGAAGAGACCCAGTACTTC.

This clone was picked up a small number of times. The chain has TRBV7-3 and TRBJ1-3; TRBD1 agrees at 9 bases. Trimming removed 5 bases from V and 0 bases from J; junction bases left unmatched: 8. Germline V CDR1 and CDR2: SGHTA, FQGTGA. The CDR3 is 17 residues long. CDR3 sequence: CASSHPGQGLSGNTIYF. The CDR3 DNA follows: TGTGCCAGCAGCCATCCGGGACAGGGACTCTCTGGAAACACCATATATTTT.

This chain joins TRBV5-4 and TRBJ2-7; 7 positions agree with TRBD1. CDR1 is SGHNT, CDR2 YYREEE, per germline (reference sequence). V shed 5 bases and J 2 bases; nucleotides not matched to a gene: 4. This CDR3 is built from 13 residues. CDR3 nucleotide sequence: TGTGCCAGCAGTTGGACAGGTACCTACGAGCAGTACGTC. Amino acid sequence: CASSWTGTYEQYV.

This clone was picked up a small number of times. This rearrangement joins TRBV5-4 to TRBJ2-1; D possibly corresponds to TRBD1 (7 bases). Trimming took 3 bases from V and 7 from J, leaving 20 bases between them. Germline V CDR1 and CDR2: SGHNT, YYREEE (reference sequence). The CDR3 spans 16 residues. For the CDR3, the DNA is TGTGCCAGCAGCTCGCAGGGGGGTGGGACACGGAATGAGCAGTTCTTC. It translates to CASSSQGGGTRNEQFF.

The chain combines TRBV6-5 with TRBJ2-5; TRBD1 aligns across 8 bases. The CDR3 covers 13 residues. Trimming removed 5 bases from V and 6 bases from J; junction bases left unmatched: 5. Per germline, CDR1 MNHEY and CDR2 SVGAGI. CDR3 sequence reads: CASSTGQGQTQYF. DNA of the CDR3: TGTGCCAGCAGTACTGGACAGGGACAGACCCAGTACTTC.